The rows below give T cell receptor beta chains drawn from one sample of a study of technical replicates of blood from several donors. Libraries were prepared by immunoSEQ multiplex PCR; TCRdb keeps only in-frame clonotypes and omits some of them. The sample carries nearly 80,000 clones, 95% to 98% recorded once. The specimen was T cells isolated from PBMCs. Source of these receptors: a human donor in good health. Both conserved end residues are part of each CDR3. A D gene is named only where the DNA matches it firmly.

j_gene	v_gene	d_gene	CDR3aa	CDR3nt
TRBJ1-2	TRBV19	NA	CASSIPMGVSYGYTF	TGTGCCAGTAGTATACCTATGGGAGTCTCGTATGGCTACACCTTC
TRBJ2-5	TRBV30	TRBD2	CAWSGLGATQYF	TGTGCCTGGAGCGGACTAGGGGCGACCCAGTACTTC
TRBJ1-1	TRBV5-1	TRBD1	CASSQSDRAEGEAFF	TGCGCCAGCAGCCAATCCGACAGGGCCGAGGGTGAAGCTTTCTTT
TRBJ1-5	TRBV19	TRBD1	CASSEDREGNQPQHF	TGTGCCAGTAGTGAGGACAGGGAAGGCAATCAGCCCCAGCATTTT
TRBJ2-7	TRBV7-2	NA	CASSLARNEQYF	TGTGCCAGCAGCTTAGCGCGGAACGAGCAGTACTTC
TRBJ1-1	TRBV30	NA	CAWSVISKYTEAFF	TGTGCCTGGAGTGTCATCAGTAAGTACACTGAAGCTTTCTTT
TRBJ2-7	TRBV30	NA	CAWSRDFMSYEQYF	TGTGCCTGGAGTCGGGACTTCATGTCCTACGAGCAGTACTTC
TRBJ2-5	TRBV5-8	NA	CASSLGPPNRDGGETQYF	TGTGCCAGCAGCTTGGGTCCCCCCAACAGGGACGGTGGAGAGACCCAGTACTTC
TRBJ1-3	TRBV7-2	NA	CASSSQAGSSGNTIYF	TGTGCCAGCAGTTCCCAGGCGGGAAGCTCTGGAAACACCATATATTTT
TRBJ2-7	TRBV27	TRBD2	CASSSKRGSSYEQYF	TGTGCCAGCAGTTCAAAGCGGGGGAGCTCCTACGAGCAGTACTTC
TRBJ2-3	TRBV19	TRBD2	CASSMSGAGVGTDTQYF	TGTGCCAGTAGTATGAGCGGAGCGGGAGTGGGCACAGATACGCAGTATTTT
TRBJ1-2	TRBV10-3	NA	CAISEQNYGYTF	TGTGCCATCAGTGAACAGAACTATGGCTACACCTTC
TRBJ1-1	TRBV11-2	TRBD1	CASSLVGTVITEAFF	TGTGCCAGCAGCTTAGTAGGGACAGTGATTACTGAAGCTTTCTTT
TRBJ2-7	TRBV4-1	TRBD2	CASRRTSASYEQYF	TGCGCCAGCAGACGAACTAGCGCATCCTACGAGCAGTACTTC
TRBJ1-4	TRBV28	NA	CASSLGGGGEKLFF	TGTGCCAGCAGTTTAGGGGGGGGCGGCGAAAAACTGTTTTTT
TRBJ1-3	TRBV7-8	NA	CASSLATRRAGNTIYF	TGTGCCAGCAGCTTAGCTACTAGGAGAGCTGGAAACACCATATATTTT
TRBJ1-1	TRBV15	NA	CATSMAGGNTEAFF	TGTGCCACCAGCATGGCGGGGGGGAACACTGAAGCTTTCTTT
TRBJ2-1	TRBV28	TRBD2	CASRYLGLAGDEQFF	TGTGCCAGCAGGTACCTAGGACTAGCGGGGGATGAGCAGTTCTTC
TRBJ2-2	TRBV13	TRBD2	CASSLGPSLARDGGELFF	TGTGCCAGCAGCTTAGGTCCCTCACTAGCGCGAGACGGCGGGGAGCTGTTTTTT
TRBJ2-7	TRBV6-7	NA	CASSYSTSAGFYEQYF	TGTGCCAGCAGTTACTCAACGTCGGCGGGGTTTTACGAGCAGTACTTC
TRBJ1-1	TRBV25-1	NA	CASSQGGNTEAFF	TGTGCCAGCAGTCAGGGAGGGAACACTGAAGCTTTCTTT
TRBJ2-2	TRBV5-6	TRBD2	CASSLGLAGIGELFF	TGTGCCAGCAGCTTAGGACTAGCGGGAATCGGGGAGCTGTTTTTT
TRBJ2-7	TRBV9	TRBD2	CASSPYRSGRASYEQYF	TGTGCCAGCAGCCCTTACCGTAGCGGGAGGGCTTCCTACGAGCAGTACTTC
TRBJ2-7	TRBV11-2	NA	CASSYLSYEQYF	TGTGCCAGCAGCTACTTGTCTTACGAGCAGTACTTC
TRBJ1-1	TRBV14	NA	CASSQNGVGGRDTEAFF	TGTGCCAGCAGCCAAAACGGGGTGGGGGGGCGCGACACTGAAGCTTTCTTT
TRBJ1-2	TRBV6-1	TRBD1	CASSERDRGSYGYTF	TGTGCCAGCAGTGAGCGGGACAGGGGGTCCTATGGCTACACCTTC
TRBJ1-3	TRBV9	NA	CASSLGETGNTIYF	TGTGCCAGCAGCCTCGGGGAAACTGGAAACACCATATATTTT